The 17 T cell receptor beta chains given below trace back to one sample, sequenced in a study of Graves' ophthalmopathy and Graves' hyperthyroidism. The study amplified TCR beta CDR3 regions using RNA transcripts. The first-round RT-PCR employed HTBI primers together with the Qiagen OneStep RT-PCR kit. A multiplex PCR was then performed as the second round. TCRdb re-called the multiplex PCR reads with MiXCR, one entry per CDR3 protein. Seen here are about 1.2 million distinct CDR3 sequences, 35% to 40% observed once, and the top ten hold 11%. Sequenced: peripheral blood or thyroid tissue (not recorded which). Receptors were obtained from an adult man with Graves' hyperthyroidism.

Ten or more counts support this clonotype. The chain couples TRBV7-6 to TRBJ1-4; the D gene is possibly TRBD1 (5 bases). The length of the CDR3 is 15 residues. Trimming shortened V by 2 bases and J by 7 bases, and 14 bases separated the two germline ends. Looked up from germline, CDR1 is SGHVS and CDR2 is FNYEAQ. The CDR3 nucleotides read TGTGCCAGCAGCTTACTCGAGGGACGGAGTGAAAAACTGTTTTTT. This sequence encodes CASSLLEGRSEKLFF.

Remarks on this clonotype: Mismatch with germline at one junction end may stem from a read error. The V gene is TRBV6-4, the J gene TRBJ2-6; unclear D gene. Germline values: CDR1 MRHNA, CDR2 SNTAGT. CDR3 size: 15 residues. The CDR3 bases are TGTGCCGGCAGTGACTCGTCTGCCGGGGCCAACGTCCTGACTTTC. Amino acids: CAGSDSSAGANVLTF.

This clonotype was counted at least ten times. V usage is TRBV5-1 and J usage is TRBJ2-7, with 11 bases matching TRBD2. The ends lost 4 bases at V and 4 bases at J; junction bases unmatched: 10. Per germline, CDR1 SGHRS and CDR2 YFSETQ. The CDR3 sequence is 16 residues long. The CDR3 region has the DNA TGCGCCAGCAGCGCCTCACTAGCGGGAGAACGGTACGAGCAGTACTTC. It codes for CASSASLAGERYEQYF.

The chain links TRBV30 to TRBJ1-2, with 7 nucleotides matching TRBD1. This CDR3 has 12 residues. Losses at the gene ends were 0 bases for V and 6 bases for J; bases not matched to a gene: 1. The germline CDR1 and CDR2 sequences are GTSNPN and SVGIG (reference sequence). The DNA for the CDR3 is TGTGCCTGGAGTGTGGGACAGAATGGCTACACCTTC. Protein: CAWSVGQNGYTF.

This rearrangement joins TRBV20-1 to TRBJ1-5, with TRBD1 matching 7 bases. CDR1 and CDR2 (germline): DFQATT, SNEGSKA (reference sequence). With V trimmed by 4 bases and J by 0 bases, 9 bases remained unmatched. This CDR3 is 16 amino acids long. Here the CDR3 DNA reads TGCAGTGCTAAGACAGGGAGGGGATATAGCAATCAGCCCCAGCATTTT. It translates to CSAKTGRGYSNQPQHF.

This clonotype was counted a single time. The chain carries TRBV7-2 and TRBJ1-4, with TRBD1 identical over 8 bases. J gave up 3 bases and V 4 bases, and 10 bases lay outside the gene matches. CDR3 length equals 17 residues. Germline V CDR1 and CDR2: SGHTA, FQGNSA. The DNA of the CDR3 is TGTGCCAGCAGCTGGAGCGGACAGGGCGCAGCTAATGAAAAACTGTTTTTT. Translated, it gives CASSWSGQGAANEKLFF.

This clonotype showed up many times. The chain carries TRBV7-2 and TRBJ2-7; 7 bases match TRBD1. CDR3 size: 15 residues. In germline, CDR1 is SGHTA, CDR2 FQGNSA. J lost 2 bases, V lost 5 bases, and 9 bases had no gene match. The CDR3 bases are TGTGCCAGCAGCAACTTCCGGGACAGAGCCTACGAGCAGTACTTC. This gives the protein CASSNFRDRAYEQYF.

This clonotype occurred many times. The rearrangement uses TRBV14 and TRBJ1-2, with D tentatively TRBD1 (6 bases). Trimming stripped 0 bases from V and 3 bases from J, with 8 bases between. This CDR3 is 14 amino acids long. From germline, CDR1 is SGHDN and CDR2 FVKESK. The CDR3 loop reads CASSQDPGDYGYTF. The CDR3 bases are TGTGCCAGCAGCCAAGATCCAGGGGACTATGGCTACACCTTC. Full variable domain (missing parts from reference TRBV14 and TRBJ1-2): EAGVTQFPSHSVIEKGQTVTLRCDPISGHDNLYWYRRVMGKEIKFLLHFVKESKQDESGMPNNRFLAERTGGTYSTLKVQPAELEDSGVYFCASSQDPGDYGYTFGSGTRLTVV.

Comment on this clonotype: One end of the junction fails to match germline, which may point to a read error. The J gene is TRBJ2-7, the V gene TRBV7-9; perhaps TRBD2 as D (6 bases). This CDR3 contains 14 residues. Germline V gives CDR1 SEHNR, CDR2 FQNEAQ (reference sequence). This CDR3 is CASKRDLGPYEQYF. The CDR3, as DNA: TGCGCCAGCAAACGGGACTTAGGGCCCTACGAGCAGTACTTC.

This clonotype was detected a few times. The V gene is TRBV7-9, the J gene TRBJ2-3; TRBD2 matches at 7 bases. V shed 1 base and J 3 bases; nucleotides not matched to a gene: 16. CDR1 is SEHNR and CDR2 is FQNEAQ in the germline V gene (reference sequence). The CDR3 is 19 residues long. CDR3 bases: TGTGCCAGCAGCTTAGAGGAAGGAGATGGACTAGTTGCGACAGATACGCAGTATTTT. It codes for CASSLEEGDGLVATDTQYF.

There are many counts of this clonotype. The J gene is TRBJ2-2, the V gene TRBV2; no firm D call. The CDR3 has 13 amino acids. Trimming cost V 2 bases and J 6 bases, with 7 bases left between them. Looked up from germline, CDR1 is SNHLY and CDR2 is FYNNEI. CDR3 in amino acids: CASSESRSGELFF. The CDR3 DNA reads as TGTGCCAGCAGTGAAAGTAGGTCCGGGGAGCTGTTTTTT.

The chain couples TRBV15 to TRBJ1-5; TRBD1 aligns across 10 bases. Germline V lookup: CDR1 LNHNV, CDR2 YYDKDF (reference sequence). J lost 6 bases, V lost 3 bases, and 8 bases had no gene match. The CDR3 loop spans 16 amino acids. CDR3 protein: CATSSPSGQGFQPQHF. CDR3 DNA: TGTGCCACCAGCAGTCCCTCGGGACAGGGGTTTCAGCCCCAGCATTTT.

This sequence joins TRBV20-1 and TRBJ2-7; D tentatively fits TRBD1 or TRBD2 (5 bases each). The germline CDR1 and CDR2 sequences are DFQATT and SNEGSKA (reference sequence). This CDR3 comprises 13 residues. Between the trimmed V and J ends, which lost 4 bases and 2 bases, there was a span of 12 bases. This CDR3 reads CSATGTATYEQYF. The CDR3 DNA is TGCAGTGCTACCGGGACGGCTACCTACGAGCAGTACTTC.

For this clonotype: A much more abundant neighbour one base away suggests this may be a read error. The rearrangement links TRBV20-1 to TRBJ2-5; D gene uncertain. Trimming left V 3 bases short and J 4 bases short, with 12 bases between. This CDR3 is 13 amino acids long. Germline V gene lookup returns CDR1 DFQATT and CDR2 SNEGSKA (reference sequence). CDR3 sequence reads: CSASPPVGETQYF. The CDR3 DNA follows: TGCAGTGCTAGTCCCCCAGTCGGAGAGACCCAGTACTTC.

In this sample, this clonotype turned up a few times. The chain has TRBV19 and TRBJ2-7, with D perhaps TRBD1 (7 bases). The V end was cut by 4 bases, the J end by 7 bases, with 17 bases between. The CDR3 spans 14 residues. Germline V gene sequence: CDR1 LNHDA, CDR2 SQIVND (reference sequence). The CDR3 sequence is CASSKRQGGWEQYF. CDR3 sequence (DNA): TGTGCCAGTAGTAAACGACAGGGAGGTTGGGAGCAGTACTTC.

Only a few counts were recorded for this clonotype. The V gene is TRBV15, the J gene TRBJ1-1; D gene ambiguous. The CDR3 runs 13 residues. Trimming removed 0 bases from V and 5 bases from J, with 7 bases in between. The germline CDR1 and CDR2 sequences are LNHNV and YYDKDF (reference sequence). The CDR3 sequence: CATSRDLRTEAFF. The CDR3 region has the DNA TGTGCCACCAGCAGAGATCTGCGGACTGAAGCTTTCTTT.

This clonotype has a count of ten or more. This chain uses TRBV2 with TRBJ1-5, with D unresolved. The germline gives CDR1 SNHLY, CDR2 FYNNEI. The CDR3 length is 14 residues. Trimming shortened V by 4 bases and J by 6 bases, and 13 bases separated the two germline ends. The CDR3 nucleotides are TGTGCCAGCAGTGCAGAGCAAGGTCGTCAGCCCCAGCATTTT. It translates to CASSAEQGRQPQHF.